These 6 T cell receptor beta chains came from one sample sequenced in a study of T cells in localized non-small cell lung cancer. The protocol was immunoSEQ multiplex PCR, while the TCRdb copy is restricted to in-frame clones and leaves out a portion. The sample includes roughly 53,000 clones, around four fifths seen only once; the top ten take about a sixth. This specimen was peripheral blood mononuclear cells, taken before any cancer treatment. All receptors come from a man aged 35-69 years with stage III lung adenocarcinoma.

In its sample, this clone was seen once. V and J are TRBV2 and TRBJ1-4, with a tentative D call TRBD1 (6 bases). The CDR3 has 14 residues. V was clipped by 5 bases and J by 7 bases, with 14 bases between them. Germline values: CDR1 SNHLY, CDR2 FYNNEI. This CDR3 is CASSLNRVGEKLFF. As DNA, the CDR3 is TGTGCCAGCAGTCTCAACAGGGTTGGTGAAAAACTGTTTTTT.

The rearrangement joins TRBV7-2 to TRBJ1-2; TRBD1 might be the D (6 bases). Germline CDR1 reads SGHTA; CDR2 reads FQGNSA. The V and J ends lost 5 bases and 6 bases respectively, with 13 bases between them. The CDR3 length is 13 residues. The CDR3 nucleotides read TGTGCCAGCAGCCCCTCGACAGGAGATGGCTACACCTTC. Its translation is CASSPSTGDGYTF.

The chain couples TRBV4-2 to TRBJ2-3; a weak D match, TRBD1 (6 bases). The CDR3 is 15 amino acids. The germline V gene has CDR1 LGHNA and CDR2 YNFKEQ. V was clipped by 0 bases and J by 2 bases, with 9 bases between them. CDR3 amino acids: CASSQEGGPTDTQYF. The CDR3 DNA follows: TGTGCCAGCAGCCAAGAAGGGGGACCCACAGATACGCAGTATTTT.

The chain is built from TRBV30 and TRBJ1-2, with TRBD1 as a possible D gene (5 bases). The CDR3 is 13 residues long. V lost 4 bases and J 3 bases, leaving 12 bases between the germline ends. Germline CDR1 is GTSNPN and CDR2 is SVGIG (reference sequence). CDR3 sequence (DNA): TGTGCCTGGACTGAAGTGGGGGACTATGGCTACACCTTC. It is translated as CAWTEVGDYGYTF.

V is TRBV4-3 and J is TRBJ2-3; D remains ambiguous. Germline CDR1 LGHNA, CDR2 YSLEER. The ends were cut back, 0 bases at V and 8 bases at J, with 18 bases in the middle. The CDR3 runs to 16 residues. CDR3 coding DNA: TGCGCCAGCAGCCAAGATCACACCAGCCGGGCGATTACGCAGTATTTT. It specifies CASSQDHTSRAITQYF.

The CDR3 sequence: CAWSVSSVSYEQYF. The CDR3 region has the DNA TGTGCCTGGAGTGTATCTAGCGTTTCCTACGAGCAGTACTTC. The V and J genes are TRBV30 and TRBJ2-7; TRBD2 is a possible D gene (6 bases). CDR1 is GTSNPN, CDR2 SVGIG, per germline (reference sequence). The CDR3 spans 14 residues. Deletions cut 0 bases from V and 1 base from J, with 10 bases between.